These 26 T cell receptor beta chains were sequenced from one sample in a study of cytomegalovirus exposure and HLA in healthy donors. Measured with immunoSEQ multiplex PCR; TCRdb has only the in-frame clones, and not every one. The sample records 200,000 to 300,000 clones, approximately 86% being singletons. Sequencing was carried out using PBMCs. The origin of the receptors is a woman in her 30s in good health and CMV-seropositive.

The V call is TRBV2, the J call TRBJ2-5; 7 positions match TRBD1. This CDR3 is 13 amino acids long. The germline CDR1 and CDR2 sequences are SNHLY and FYNNEI. V shed 6 bases and J 3 bases; nucleotides not matched to a gene: 4. The CDR3 DNA is TGTGCCAGCAGAGTAGGACAGGAAGAGACCCAGTACTTC. Translation: CASRVGQEETQYF.

The CDR3 protein is CASSEMRGSSETQYF. The CDR3 DNA reads as TGTGCCAGCAGCGAAATGAGGGGGAGTTCAGAGACCCAGTACTTC. The J gene is TRBJ2-5, the V gene TRBV5-5, with TRBD1 as a possible D gene (6 bases). The V gene lost 4 bases and the J gene lost 4 bases, with 17 bases spanning the gap. CDR1 is SGHKS, CDR2 YYEKEE, per germline (reference sequence). CDR3 length: 15 amino acids.

The chain combines TRBV5-1 with TRBJ2-1; the D gene is possibly TRBD2 (6 bases). Trimming left V 1 base short and J 7 bases short, with 18 bases between. The CDR3 is 16 amino acids. CDR1 and CDR2 from the germline V gene are SGHRS and YFSETQ. In DNA form, the CDR3 reads TGCGCCAGCAGCTTGTTGGATATACCCGGGAGTAATGAGCAGTTCTTC. As protein: CASSLLDIPGSNEQFF.

A note on this clone: The conserved phenylalanine or tryptophan normally closing the CDR3 is absent here, so this likely arose from a read error. No DNA is shown, since the ends of the CDR3 on it are uncertain; the CDR3 is the one TCRdb lists. The gene calls are TRBV10-3 and TRBJ2-4; TRBD1 was called by the table and not checked on the DNA. The CDR3 is made up of 9 amino acids, end residues included. The germline V gene encodes CDR1 ENHRY and CDR2 SYGVKD. CDR3 loop: CALGQGARL.

The chain carries TRBV10-3 and TRBJ1-2; 10 bases fit TRBD1. J lost 2 bases, V lost 8 bases, and 5 bases had no gene match. In germline, CDR1 is ENHRY, CDR2 SYGVKD. This CDR3 is built from 14 residues. CDR3 nucleotides: TGTGCCATCGGGACAGGGGATAAAAACTATGGCTACACCTTC. Its protein is CAIGTGDKNYGYTF.

The rearrangement links TRBV27 to TRBJ2-7, with 8 bases that match TRBD2. J was trimmed by 0 bases and V by 2 bases; bases with no gene match: 9. Per germline, CDR1 MNHEY and CDR2 SMNVEV (reference sequence). CDR3 length: 17 residues. The CDR3 DNA reads TGTGCCAGCAGTTTACGTCGCGGTAGCGGGAACTCCTACGAGCAGTACTTC. Amino acids: CASSLRRGSGNSYEQYF.

The rearrangement uses TRBV18 and TRBJ2-7, with 11 bases that match TRBD2. CDR3 length equals 18 residues. CDR1 is KGHSH and CDR2 is LQKENI in the germline V gene. V dropped 3 bases and J dropped 3; count of bases not matched to a gene: 13. CDR3 residues: CASSPSVTSGSSFYEQYF. The DNA for the CDR3 is TGTGCCAGCTCACCGTCTGTCACTAGCGGGAGCTCTTTCTACGAGCAGTACTTC.

The chain is built from TRBV13 and TRBJ2-2; D unclear. Trimming left V 2 bases short and J 3 bases short, with 10 bases between. The CDR3 loop spans 15 amino acids. Germline CDR1 PRHDT, CDR2 FYEKMQ (reference sequence). The CDR3 here is CASSLSHEDTGELFF. For the CDR3, the DNA is TGTGCCAGCAGCTTATCCCATGAGGACACCGGGGAGCTGTTTTTT.

The sample holds a few counts of this clone. The chain links TRBV27 to TRBJ2-3; D is unresolved. CDR3 length: 12 residues. V was pared by 5 bases and J by 4 bases, with 7 bases between. In germline, CDR1 is MNHEY, CDR2 SMNVEV (reference sequence). CDR3: CASSPSPDTQYF. CDR3 sequence (DNA): TGTGCCAGCAGTCCCTCTCCAGATACGCAGTATTTT.

The rearrangement uses TRBV4-1 and TRBJ2-3, with 8 bases fitting TRBD2. The germline CDR1 and CDR2 sequences are MGHRA and YSYEKL. This CDR3 is built from 17 residues. The V segment lost 0 bases and the J segment 5 bases; nucleotides outside the gene matches: 10. Written as DNA, the CDR3 is TGCGCCAGCAGCCAAGAGAACGGGAGGGCCGAGGTAGATACGCAGTATTTT. It encodes CASSQENGRAEVDTQYF.

This clone was observed a single time. The J gene is TRBJ1-2, the V gene TRBV18; 10 nucleotides agree with TRBD1. The trim removed 2 bases at V and 1 base at J, leaving 7 bases unmatched. The CDR3 contains 17 residues. Germline values: CDR1 KGHSH, CDR2 LQKENI. As DNA, the CDR3 is TGTGCCAGCTCACCATCGGGACAGGGGCTTATTAACTATGGCTACACCTTC. Its translation: CASSPSGQGLINYGYTF.

This rearrangement joins TRBV4-1 to TRBJ2-1, with D maybe TRBD1 (6 bases). The germline V and J ends were trimmed by 1 base and 7 bases, with 20 bases remaining between them. CDR3 length equals 17 residues. Germline V gene sequence: CDR1 MGHRA, CDR2 YSYEKL. The CDR3 protein is CASSQAGLGGSGNEQFF. CDR3 DNA: TGCGCCAGCAGCCAAGCGGGCCTAGGGGGATCGGGGAATGAGCAGTTCTTC.

The V gene is TRBV10-1, the J gene TRBJ1-4; D remains unclear. From germline, CDR1 is WNHNN and CDR2 SYGVQD (reference sequence). The CDR3 totals 13 residues. Trimming removed 3 bases from V and 4 bases from J, with 6 bases in between. CDR3 amino acids: CASSDSNNEKLFF. The CDR3 coding sequence is TGCGCCAGCAGTGATAGTAATAATGAAAAACTGTTTTTT.

The chain uses TRBV19 and TRBJ1-1; tentative D call: TRBD1 (5 bases). The V end lost 1 base, the J end lost 6 bases, and 21 bases lay between the germline ends. Germline CDR1 LNHDA, CDR2 SQIVND (reference sequence). CDR3 length: 17 residues. CDR3 residues: CASSIGFTGLRDAEAFF. The CDR3, as DNA: TGTGCCAGTAGTATAGGGTTCACGGGACTAAGGGACGCTGAAGCTTTCTTT.

This sequence joins TRBV19 and TRBJ2-7; 7 nucleotides match TRBD1. Germline V CDR1 and CDR2: LNHDA, SQIVND (reference sequence). V shed 0 bases and J 3 bases; nucleotides not matched to a gene: 8. This CDR3 contains 16 residues. The CDR3 here is CASSIDLRQGIYEQYF. The DNA of the CDR3 is TGTGCCAGTAGTATAGATCTTAGACAGGGTATCTACGAGCAGTACTTC.

This clone was counted once. The V call is TRBV27, the J call TRBJ2-7; possible D gene TRBD1, 6 bases. The CDR3 contains 16 residues. The V end was cut by 5 bases, the J end by 5 bases, with 22 bases between. Germline V gives CDR1 MNHEY, CDR2 SMNVEV (reference sequence). The DNA of the CDR3 is TGTGCCAGCAGTAGGACCTGGGGGCTTAGAGGGGACGAGCAGTACTTC. Translated, it gives CASSRTWGLRGDEQYF.

This rearrangement joins TRBV14 to TRBJ2-5; D perhaps matches TRBD2 (5 bases). This CDR3 is 12 amino acids long. The germline CDR1 and CDR2 sequences are SGHDN and FVKESK. The V gene lost 3 bases and the J gene lost 5 bases, with 7 bases spanning the gap. The CDR3 is CASSQDWETQYF. The CDR3 DNA reads TGTGCCAGCAGCCAGGACTGGGAGACCCAGTACTTC.

In this sample, this clone turned up once. The rearrangement links TRBV4-1 to TRBJ2-5, with 11 bases that match TRBD2. Per the germline V gene, CDR1 is MGHRA and CDR2 is YSYEKL. The ends lost 0 bases at V and 2 bases at J; junction bases unmatched: 5. The CDR3 consists of 17 residues. The CDR3 sequence: CASSQDLSGRDQETQYF. As DNA, the CDR3 is TGCGCCAGCAGCCAAGATCTTAGCGGGAGGGATCAAGAGACCCAGTACTTC.

V is TRBV11-2 and J is TRBJ2-7; D is possibly TRBD2 (6 bases). V was pared by 5 bases and J by 3 bases, with 14 bases between. Germline loops: CDR1 SGHAT, CDR2 FQNNGV. The length of the CDR3 is 14 residues. As DNA, the CDR3 is TGTGCCAGCAGCGCCGTCGGGACTGGCTACGAGCAGTACTTC. It is translated as CASSAVGTGYEQYF.

This clone has more than one count but fewer than ten. The genes are TRBV28 and TRBJ2-3; a possible D gene is TRBD2 (6 bases). The CDR3 totals 13 residues. Germline CDR1 reads MDHEN; CDR2 reads SYDVKM. Trimming left V 8 bases short and J 7 bases short, with 16 bases between. The CDR3 nucleotides read TGTGCCAGCCTCGCGGGACGGGGATATACGCAGTATTTT. Its translation is CASLAGRGYTQYF.

J is TRBJ2-1 and V is TRBV7-6, with no clear D. V lost 1 base to trimming and J lost 0 bases, with 10 bases between them. The CDR3 length is 16 residues. Germline values: CDR1 SGHVS, CDR2 FNYEAQ. The CDR3 loop is CASSLVGGSSYNEQFF. The CDR3 DNA reads as TGTGCCAGCAGCTTAGTCGGCGGAAGCTCCTACAATGAGCAGTTCTTC.

The V gene is TRBV14, the J gene TRBJ2-1; 9 bases align to TRBD1. The junction had 10 bases not matched to a gene; V was cut back by 1 base and J by 6 bases. The CDR3 sequence is 17 residues long. Germline V gives CDR1 SGHDN, CDR2 FVKESK. This CDR3 reads CASSQVGGTGLSNEQFF. The CDR3 DNA follows: TGTGCCAGCAGCCAAGTTGGGGGGACAGGGCTGTCCAATGAGCAGTTCTTC. Filled out from reference TRBV14 and TRBJ2-1, the complete variable domain reads EAGVTQFPSHSVIEKGQTVTLRCDPISGHDNLYWYRRVMGKEIKFLLHFVKESKQDESGMPNNRFLAERTGGTYSTLKVQPAELEDSGVYFCASSQVGGTGLSNEQFFGPGTRLTVL.

The chain combines TRBV7-2 with TRBJ1-5; TRBD1 aligns across 7 bases. The V gene's germline CDR1 is SGHTA and CDR2 FQGNSA. The CDR3 spans 15 residues. V lost 1 base, J lost 2 bases, and 2 bases stayed unmatched. CDR3 nucleotide sequence: TGTGCCAGCAGCTTAGAGGGGACAGGCAATCAGCCCCAGCATTTT. It encodes CASSLEGTGNQPQHF.

This clone was detected only once. V usage is TRBV2 and J usage is TRBJ1-3; D not resolved. The length of the CDR3 is 15 residues. Deletions cut 4 bases from V and 1 base from J, with 11 bases between. Germline V gene lookup returns CDR1 SNHLY and CDR2 FYNNEI. CDR3 region: CASSAGEASGNTIYF. The CDR3 DNA is TGTGCCAGCAGTGCTGGGGAGGCATCTGGAAACACCATATATTTT.

The chain is built from TRBV6-1 and TRBJ1-1; maybe TRBD1 (6 bases). CDR1 and CDR2 from the germline V gene are MNHNS and SASEGT. V dropped 7 bases and J dropped 3 bases, with 12 bases sitting between them. This CDR3 has 13 amino acids. The CDR3 loop reads CASKQGRDTEAFF. CDR3 in DNA: TGTGCCAGCAAGCAGGGGAGGGACACTGAAGCTTTCTTT.

The chain carries TRBV4-1 and TRBJ2-5, with 7 bases identical to TRBD1. The germline V gene encodes CDR1 MGHRA and CDR2 YSYEKL. The CDR3 has 15 residues. The junction had 7 bases not matched to a gene; V was cut back by 1 base and J by 5 bases. The CDR3 bases are TGCGCCAGCAGCCAAGCCACAGGGGTAAGGGAGACCCAGTACTTC. It specifies CASSQATGVRETQYF.